One sample yielded the 14 T cell receptor beta chains listed below, sequenced in a study of CD8 T cells in Susac syndrome. The authors reverse transcribed about 0.45 to 1 ug RNA with random hexamers. TCRdb redid the calling of the immunoSEQ multiplex PCR reads with MiXCR, one entry per CDR3 protein. The sample includes 95,000 to 150,000 distinct CDR3 sequences, approximately 96% seen only once; the top ten take around 0.2%. Material: CD8+ T cells from PBMCs. The receptors derive from a human donor with Susac syndrome.

This chain uses TRBV24-1 with TRBJ2-2, with D unclear. The germline gives CDR1 KGHDR, CDR2 SFDVKD. The length of the CDR3 is 15 residues. The V end lost 3 bases, the J end lost 6 bases, and 13 bases lay between the germline ends. CDR3 in amino acids: CATSDRKVVAGELFF. The CDR3 DNA is TGTGCCACCAGTGATCGCAAGGTCGTCGCCGGGGAGCTGTTTTTT.

This clonotype has more than one count but fewer than ten. The V and J genes are TRBV2 and TRBJ2-7, with D perhaps assigned TRBD1 or TRBD2 (5 bases each). The CDR3 is 14 residues long. Germline lookup yields CDR1 SNHLY and CDR2 FYNNEI. V shed 7 bases and J shed 4 bases, with 17 bases lying between them. CDR3 region: CASNRAGADYEQYF. The CDR3 DNA reads TGTGCCAGCAATCGGGCCGGGGCCGATTACGAGCAGTACTTC.

CDR3 region: CASSLIGQGAYEQFF. The CDR3 bases are TGTGCCAGCAGTTTAATAGGGCAGGGGGCCTATGAGCAGTTCTTC. The chain uses TRBV12-3 or TRBV12-4 and TRBJ2-1; 8 nucleotides align to TRBD1. The CDR3 is made up of 15 amino acids. The trim removed 2 bases at V and 8 bases at J, leaving 8 bases unmatched.

The rearrangement uses TRBV7-8 and TRBJ1-1; D is unresolved. V gave up 2 bases and J gave up 2 bases, with 9 bases separating them. There are 14 residues in the CDR3. In germline, CDR1 is SGHVS, CDR2 FQNEAQ. CDR3 in DNA: TGTGCCAGCAGCTTAACTGAGGGAAACACTGAAGCTTTCTTT. Its protein is CASSLTEGNTEAFF. The whole variable domain, filled in from reference TRBV7-8 and TRBJ1-1, reads GAGVSQSPRYKVAKRGQDVALRCDPISGHVSLFWYQQALGQGPEFLTYFQNEAQLDKSGLPSDRFFAERPEGSVSTLKIQRTQQEDSAVYLCASSLTEGNTEAFFGQGTRLTVV.

This clonotype was counted once. The chain recombines TRBV6-2 or TRBV6-3 with TRBJ2-5; 12 nucleotides align to TRBD2. The CDR3 runs to 15 residues. Unmatched junction bases numbered 2, after V lost 2 bases and J lost 4 bases. CDR1 is MNHEY, CDR2 SVGEGT, per germline. The CDR3 sequence is CASSYLGLAGETQYF. DNA for the CDR3: TGTGCCAGCAGTTACCTGGGACTAGCGGGAGAGACCCAGTACTTC.

The chain employs TRBV19 and TRBJ2-1; TRBD1 matches 11 bases. Germline V gene lookup returns CDR1 LNHDA and CDR2 SQIVND (reference sequence). The CDR3 runs to 13 residues. The V gene end was trimmed by 7 bases and the J gene end by 8 bases; junction bases not matched to a gene: 4. The CDR3 spells CASTGTGGDEQFF. CDR3 nucleotide sequence: TGTGCCAGTACTGGGACAGGGGGTGATGAGCAGTTCTTC.

V and J are TRBV30 and TRBJ1-1, with D uncertain. CDR1 GTSNPN and CDR2 SVGIG come from the germline V gene (reference sequence). V lost 5 bases and J lost 5, with 15 bases in between. The CDR3 has 13 residues. In nucleotides, the CDR3 is TGTGCCTGGGCGACTGTCTCCGGGACTGAAGCTTTCTTT. As protein: CAWATVSGTEAFF.

This clonotype was seen a few times. The V gene is TRBV12-3 or TRBV12-4, the J gene TRBJ1-1; D is ambiguous. V was shortened by 1 base and J by 5 bases, with 8 bases between the two germline ends. This CDR3 has 13 residues. CDR3 sequence: CASSLGFGTEAFF. The DNA for the CDR3 is TGTGCCAGCAGTTTAGGCTTTGGGACTGAAGCTTTCTTT.

J is TRBJ1-3 and V is TRBV4-1; D call uncertain. Germline CDR1 MGHRA, CDR2 YSYEKL. The length of the CDR3 is 17 residues. V was clipped by 4 bases and J by 9 bases, with 25 bases between them. The CDR3 DNA reads as TGCGCCAGCAGCCCCGCATCCCAACGCCCCTTGGAAACCACCATATATTTT. This translates into CASSPASQRPLETTIYF.

This clonotype was detected a few times. The chain has TRBV4-1 and TRBJ2-7; 7 bases map to TRBD2. Trimming at V came to 0 bases and at J to 2 bases, leaving 4 bases not matched to a gene. This CDR3 spans 15 amino acids. Germline CDR1 and CDR2: MGHRA and YSYEKL. The CDR3 protein is CASSQELATTYEQYF. For the CDR3, the DNA is TGCGCCAGCAGCCAAGAACTAGCGACCACCTACGAGCAGTACTTC.

The chain couples TRBV6-4 to TRBJ2-1; D is undetermined. Germline V gene data show CDR1 as MRHNA and CDR2 as SNTAGT. There are 15 residues in the CDR3. Trimming pared 2 bases from V and 5 bases from J, leaving 13 bases between. The CDR3 sequence is CASSDPHRWHNEQFF. Written as DNA, the CDR3 is TGTGCCAGCAGTGACCCTCATCGGTGGCACAATGAGCAGTTCTTC.

CDR3 sequence (DNA): TGCGCCAGCAGTGAGTGGGGGGCGATGAATCAGCCCCAGCATTTT. Translation: CASSEWGAMNQPQHF. The J gene is TRBJ1-5, the V gene TRBV10-2, with D tentatively TRBD1 (6 bases). Trimming cost V 1 base and J 4 bases, with 11 bases left between them. The CDR3 has 15 residues. CDR1 and CDR2 (germline): WSHSY, SAAADI.

This clonotype was counted between two and nine times. This chain links TRBV9 with TRBJ2-7; 10 bases align to TRBD1. Germline V gene data show CDR1 as SGDLS and CDR2 as YYNGEE. The CDR3 extends over 14 amino acids. V lost 3 bases to trimming and J lost 3 bases; unmatched junction nucleotides: 3. CDR3 sequence reads: CASSAGTGVYEQYF. CDR3 in DNA: TGTGCCAGCAGCGCCGGGACAGGGGTCTACGAGCAGTACTTC.

This chain joins TRBV6-5 and TRBJ2-7; unclear D gene. Germline V gives CDR1 MNHEY, CDR2 SVGAGI. V lost 2 bases to trimming and J lost 4 bases, with 15 bases between them. CDR3 size: 15 residues. The CDR3 coding sequence is TGTGCCAGCAGTTACGAAGTCCTCCCGACATACGAGCAGTACTTC. Protein: CASSYEVLPTYEQYF.